This TCR beta chain was sequenced in a study of shared clonotypes between healthy human individuals. To note about this clone: Antigen: not known.

The assay ran at deep level. The data were produced by immunoSEQ multiplex PCR, yet TCRdb's version contains in-frame clones alone and is incomplete. The table has about 2 million clones, less than 95% seen once. Positively selected for CCR7, the CD45RO-negative cells used as naive CD8 cells excluded terminally differentiated effector memory CD45RA+ cells. Germline loops: CDR1 MGHRA, CDR2 YSYEKL. Trimming took off 4 bases at V and 1 base at J, with 13 bases between the two ends. The CDR3 runs 16 residues. Broader study findings: Generally, estimated richness proved larger in naive subsets than it did in memory subsets. The researchers took only blood, and tissue repertoires probably look different. All-four-donor shared clonotypes had higher generation probabilities than non-shared clonotypes did.

The rearrangement links TRBV4-1 to TRBJ1-4, with D maybe TRBD1 (6 bases). Sample: naive CD8+ T cells sorted from blood. This receptor was identified in a man aged 18 to 29 in good health. The CDR3 protein is CASSRVTGQTNEKLFF. CDR3 coding DNA: TGCGCCAGCAGCCGAGTTACGGGACAAACTAATGAAAAACTGTTTTTT.